This TCR beta chain was found in a study of blood T cell repertoires in COVID-19. As processed by the authors: Scientists estimated how many nucleated cells there were by amplifying reference gene primers. Libraries were prepared by immunoSEQ multiplex PCR; TCRdb keeps only in-frame clonotypes and omits some of them. V, J and clone size derive from that table, while D and trimming were established from the DNA sequence. The sample lists approximately 100,000 clones; roughly 80% were seen once. The V segment lost 0 bases and the J segment 4 bases; nucleotides outside the gene matches: 1. Looked up from germline, CDR1 is SGHRS and CDR2 is YFSETQ. There are 15 residues in the CDR3.

The sequenced sample was peripheral blood. The gene calls are TRBV5-1 and TRBJ1-1; 12 bases map to TRBD1. The TCR sequence derives from a man between 65 and 85 years old with active or convalescent COVID-19. CDR3 region: CASSLEGQGATEAFF. In nucleotides, the CDR3 is TGCGCCAGCAGCTTGGAGGGACAGGGGGCCACTGAAGCTTTCTTT. The full variable domain, rest sourced from reference TRBV5-1 and TRBJ1-1, is KAGVTQTPRYLIKTRGQQVTLSCSPISGHRSVSWYQQTPGQGLQFLFEYFSETQRNKGNFPGRFSGRQFSNSRSEMNVSTLELGDSALYLCASSLEGQGATEAFFGQGTRLTVV.